Listed below are T cell receptor beta chains from one sample, sequenced in a study of cytomegalovirus exposure and HLA in healthy donors. Assay used: immunoSEQ multiplex PCR; TCRdb lists only in-frame clones, some missing. This sample has approximately 150,000 clones; roughly 80% occur once, and the top ten carry roughly 13%. The sequenced material came from PBMCs. Receptor source: a woman between 45 and 65 years old in good health and CMV-seropositive. The CDR3 runs from the conserved cysteine through the conserved F or W. The D gene is left open where the match is weak. Only some rows state a clone size, as once, few, many or a class for expanded clones.

D	size	V	J	DNA	CDR3
TRBD1	-	TRBV30	TRBJ1-5	TGTGCCTGGAGTGTAAGAGGGACAGGGCCCCAGCATTTT	CAWSVRGTGPQHF
-	-	TRBV5-1	TRBJ2-5	TGCGCCAGCAGCTTTCAGAGTAGATCGGGAGAGACCCAGTACTTC	CASSFQSRSGETQYF
TRBD1	-	TRBV5-4	TRBJ2-3	TGTGCCAGCAGCCTCGACCAGGGGGCAGATACGCAGTATTTT	CASSLDQGADTQYF
-	few	TRBV6-1	TRBJ1-6	TGTGCCAGCAGTGAAGCGGCTGGAGATTCACCCCTCCACTTT	CASSEAAGDSPLHF
-	-	TRBV19	TRBJ1-3	TGTGCCAGTAGTACACTTCCCCGAACAGGGTCTGGAAACACCATATATTTT	CASSTLPRTGSGNTIYF
-	-	TRBV9	TRBJ2-3	TGTGCCAGCAGCGTAGGGAGCGGGAGCACAGATACGCAGTATTTT	CASSVGSGSTDTQYF
TRBD1	-	TRBV10-3	TRBJ2-6	TGTGCCACCTACAGGGGAGCGACCTCTGGGGCCAACGTCCTGACTTTC	CATYRGATSGANVLTF
TRBD1	-	TRBV11-2	TRBJ1-1	TGTGCCAGCAGCTTCACCCGGGGACAGGAAGCTTTCTTT	CASSFTRGQEAFF
-	once	TRBV27	TRBJ1-6	TGTGCCAGCAGTTTATCAGGGGGTGATTCACCCCTCCACTTT	CASSLSGGDSPLHF
TRBD1	-	TRBV6-1	TRBJ1-2	TGTGCCAGCAGTCTGCCGGGACAGAAATTATATGGCTACACCTTC	CASSLPGQKLYGYTF
-	-	TRBV29-1	TRBJ2-7	TGCAGCGTTTTCGACAGGTCCCTTTACGAGCAGTACTTC	CSVFDRSLYEQYF
TRBD1	-	TRBV18	TRBJ1-4	TGTGCCAGCTCACCTGGACAGGGCAATAATGAAAAACTGTTTTTT	CASSPGQGNNEKLFF
TRBD1	-	TRBV5-1	TRBJ1-4	TGCGCCAGCAGCTTGGCCCGGGGGACAGGAACTAATGAAAAACTGTTTTTT	CASSLARGTGTNEKLFF
-	-	TRBV11-2	TRBJ1-1	TGTGCCAGCAGCCTAAGCACGAGAACTGAAGCTTTCTTT	CASSLSTRTEAFF
TRBD1	-	TRBV7-9	TRBJ2-5	TGTGCCAGCAGCTCTCTCTCAGGGGGAGAGACCCAGTACTTC	CASSSLSGGETQYF
TRBD1	-	TRBV6-5	TRBJ2-5	TGTGCCAGCAGTTCCTCAGGGGGTACCCAGTACTTC	CASSSSGGTQYF
TRBD1	-	TRBV9	TRBJ2-1	TGTGCCAGCAGCGTAAGGCCGGAGACAGGGGTATACAATGAGCAGTTCTTC	CASSVRPETGVYNEQFF
-	-	TRBV27	TRBJ2-7	TGTGCCAGCAGTTTATCGAGGCTCCCCTACGAGCAGTACTTC	CASSLSRLPYEQYF
-	few	TRBV6-5	TRBJ1-3	TGTGCCAGCAGTACCGCAGGGTCTGGAAACACCATATATTTT	CASSTAGSGNTIYF
TRBD2	-	TRBV9	TRBJ2-3	TGTGCCAGCAGCGTAAGGGCGGGGGGACAAACAGATACGCAGTATTTT	CASSVRAGGQTDTQYF
-	-	TRBV11-2	TRBJ2-3	TGTGCCAGCAGCTTAGATGGTGTCAGGGGAGCAGATACGCAGTATTTT	CASSLDGVRGADTQYF
TRBD1	once	TRBV28	TRBJ2-7	TGTGCCAGCAGTCTCCCGCCGGGACAGGGGACCTACGAGCAGTACTTC	CASSLPPGQGTYEQYF
TRBD2	-	TRBV5-1	TRBJ2-5	TGCGCCAGTAGACTAGCGGGGGGGTCTCAGGAGACCCAGTACTTC	CASRLAGGSQETQYF